The 25 T cell receptor beta chains reported below all come from one sample, sequenced in a study of CD8 T cells in ankylosing spondylitis. TCRdb re-called the 5' RACE reads through MiXCR, storing one row per CDR3 protein. The data hold roughly 200,000 distinct CDR3 sequences, with 25% to 30% observed a single time. The sequenced sample was blood, either unsorted or a sorted T cell fraction (not recorded which). These receptors all stem from a male donor with ankylosing spondylitis or in good health (not recorded which).

Ten or more counts support this clonotype. The rearrangement links TRBV3-1 to TRBJ2-7; 7 nucleotides align to TRBD2. CDR3 length equals 12 residues. V shed 1 base, J shed 7 bases, and the junction held 1 base outside the gene matches. Germline CDR1 and CDR2: LGHDT and YNNKEL (reference sequence). CDR3 DNA sequence: TGTGCCAGCAGCCAAGGGGGACTAGAGCAGTACTTC. Protein product: CASSQGGLEQYF.

This clonotype was counted between two and nine times. The chain employs TRBV5-1 and TRBJ2-1; D remains ambiguous. The CDR3 sequence is 13 residues long. Germline V gives CDR1 SGHRS, CDR2 YFSETQ. V was pared by 2 bases and J by 6 bases, with 9 bases between. CDR3 coding DNA: TGCGCCAGCAGCTTCCCAAACGGCAATGAGCAGTTCTTC. This gives the protein CASSFPNGNEQFF.

The genes are TRBV5-1 and TRBJ1-1; D is unresolved. The CDR3 contains 14 residues. CDR1 is SGHRS, CDR2 YFSETQ, per germline. Between the trimmed V and J ends, which lost 0 bases and 6 bases, there was a span of 12 bases. CDR3 in amino acids: CASSLGRGRPEAFF. DNA for the CDR3: TGCGCCAGCAGCTTGGGGCGCGGCAGACCTGAAGCTTTCTTT.

A word on this clonotype: A much larger clone lies a single base off, so this may be a read error. A read error is likely, as this CDR3 ends without the conserved phenylalanine or tryptophan. The rearrangement links TRBV7-2 to TRBJ2-7; 10 bases are a match to TRBD2. Germline assignment: CDR1 SGHTA and CDR2 FQGNSA. CDR3 length: 14 amino acids. V trimming: 6 bases; J trimming: 1 base; junction bases outside the gene matches: 3. The chain's CDR3 is CASSRAGGSYEQYY. In DNA form, the CDR3 reads TGTGCCAGCAGTAGAGCGGGAGGGTCCTACGAGCAGTACTAC.

This clonotype has ten or more counts. The chain recombines TRBV20-1 with TRBJ2-5, with 12 bases matching TRBD2. The V segment lost 0 bases and the J segment 2 bases; nucleotides outside the gene matches: 4. The CDR3 extends over 16 amino acids. CDR1 is DFQATT and CDR2 is SNEGSKA in the germline V gene (reference sequence). CDR3 in DNA: TGCAGTGCTAGAGACGGACTAGCGGGGCTACAAGAGACCCAGTACTTC. This gives the protein CSARDGLAGLQETQYF.

This chain links TRBV20-1 with TRBJ2-7; 13 bases are a match to TRBD2. Germline CDR1 DFQATT, CDR2 SNEGSKA (reference sequence). V was clipped by 1 base and J by 3 bases; unmatched bases: 9. The CDR3 is 17 residues long. The CDR3 reads CSARGGGTSGTHYEQYF. In DNA, the CDR3 is TGCAGTGCTAGAGGGGGCGGGACTAGCGGGACTCACTACGAGCAGTACTTC.

In this sample, this clonotype turned up a few times. The chain couples TRBV7-9 to TRBJ1-2; D not resolved. The V end was cut by 5 bases, the J end by 8 bases, with 12 bases between. Looked up from germline, CDR1 is SEHNR and CDR2 is FQNEAQ (reference sequence). The CDR3 contains 12 residues. As DNA, the CDR3 is TGTGCCAGCAGCCCTTCCGCGGCCGGCTACACCTTC. Amino acid sequence: CASSPSAAGYTF.

This clonotype occurred many times. V and J are TRBV7-8 and TRBJ1-3; 7 nucleotides line up with TRBD1. The ends lost 5 bases at V and 0 bases at J; junction bases unmatched: 7. The CDR3 length is 16 residues. CDR1 is SGHVS, CDR2 FQNEAQ, per germline. The CDR3 protein is CASSRGQSSSGNTIYF. The CDR3 nucleotides read TGTGCCAGCAGCCGGGGACAGTCGAGCTCTGGAAACACCATATATTTT. The full variable domain, its missing parts supplied by reference TRBV7-8 and TRBJ1-3, is GAGVSQSPRYKVAKRGQDVALRCDPISGHVSLFWYQQALGQGPEFLTYFQNEAQLDKSGLPSDRFFAERPEGSVSTLKIQRTQQEDSAVYLCASSRGQSSSGNTIYFGEGSWLTVV.

This clonotype was seen at least ten times. DNA for the CDR3: TGTGCCAGCACCATGGCCAATTCAGTCTCAGATACGCAGTATTTT. Translation gives CASTMANSVSDTQYF. The rearrangement uses TRBV7-2 and TRBJ2-3, with D unresolved. The length of the CDR3 is 15 residues. Germline V gene lookup returns CDR1 SGHTA and CDR2 FQGNSA. V was trimmed by 7 bases and J by 4 bases, leaving 18 bases between them.

This clonotype was observed many times. The chain couples TRBV6-2 or TRBV6-3 to TRBJ2-5, with 9 bases matching TRBD1. The CDR3 sequence is 13 residues long. Germline V lookup: CDR1 MNHEY, CDR2 SVGEGT. The junction had 4 bases not matched to a gene; V was cut back by 5 bases and J by 6 bases. The CDR3 DNA reads as TGTGCCAGCAGTAACGGACAGGGGCAGACCCAGTACTTC. It specifies CASSNGQGQTQYF.

This clonotype was counted ten times or more. J is TRBJ2-5 and V is TRBV5-1, with 10 bases that match TRBD1. The V segment lost 4 bases and the J segment 2 bases; nucleotides outside the gene matches: 5. The CDR3 runs to 15 residues. The germline gives CDR1 SGHRS, CDR2 YFSETQ. CDR3 bases: TGCGCCAGCAGCACCGGACAGGGGGAACAAGAGACCCAGTACTTC. Residues: CASSTGQGEQETQYF.

The sample holds many counts of this clonotype. The J gene is TRBJ1-5, the V gene TRBV12-3 or TRBV12-4, with 9 bases matching TRBD1. The V and J ends lost 5 bases and 4 bases, in that order; junction bases with no gene match: 6. The length of the CDR3 is 15 residues. DNA for the CDR3: TGTGCCAGCAGTCCCGGGGACAGGGCGAATCAGCCCCAGCATTTT. Its protein product is CASSPGDRANQPQHF.

In this sample, this clonotype turned up a few times. The chain employs TRBV5-6 and TRBJ1-1; no clear D gene. Per germline, CDR1 SGHDT and CDR2 YYEEEE. V was clipped by 7 bases and J by 0 bases, with 16 bases between them. The CDR3 contains 15 residues. Written as DNA, the CDR3 is TGTGCCAGCGCCTTGGGAGAGCGTTTGAACACTGAAGCTTTCTTT. The encoded protein is CASALGERLNTEAFF.

The V call is TRBV20-1, the J call TRBJ1-6; D ambiguous. CDR1 and CDR2 from the germline V gene are DFQATT and SNEGSKA (reference sequence). The CDR3 runs 15 residues. V lost 1 base and J 7 bases, leaving 14 bases between the germline ends. The CDR3 bases are TGCAGTGCTAGAGGGGAGAGAGCTCTCAATTCACCCCTCCACTTT. Its protein product is CSARGERALNSPLHF.

A few counts support this clonotype. The rearrangement joins TRBV20-1 to TRBJ1-5, with 8 nucleotides matching TRBD1. V was clipped by 6 bases and J by 4 bases; unmatched bases: 5. Per the germline V gene, CDR1 is DFQATT and CDR2 is SNEGSKA (reference sequence). The CDR3 has 13 amino acids. The CDR3 DNA is TGCAGTGCCAATCAGGGGGCGAATCAGCCCCAGCATTTT. Its translation: CSANQGANQPQHF.

This clonotype appeared a single time. The genes are TRBV20-1 and TRBJ2-5, with D unresolved. The germline V gene has CDR1 DFQATT and CDR2 SNEGSKA (reference sequence). V was cut by 5 bases and J by 6 bases, with 10 bases left in between. The CDR3 consists of 11 residues. CDR3 in amino acids: CSAGLSKTQYF. CDR3 nucleotides: TGCAGTGCTGGATTGAGCAAGACCCAGTACTTC.

This clonotype has ten or more counts. The V gene is TRBV20-1, the J gene TRBJ2-5; 7 positions match TRBD1. With 6 bases clipped from V and 1 base from J, the junction kept 8 bases outside the gene matches. This CDR3 contains 14 residues. Germline values: CDR1 DFQATT, CDR2 SNEGSKA (reference sequence). CDR3 in amino acids: CSALRDSRQETQYF. CDR3 nucleotide sequence: TGCAGTGCCCTCCGGGACAGTCGCCAAGAGACCCAGTACTTC.

The chain joins TRBV12-3 or TRBV12-4 to TRBJ1-1; possibly TRBD1 for D (5 bases). The V end was cut by 5 bases, the J end by 4 bases, with 17 bases between. The CDR3 spans 15 residues. CDR3 DNA: TGTGCCAGCAGTCGGACGGAGGCAAGGGGCACTGAAGCTTTCTTT. It is translated as CASSRTEARGTEAFF.

This clonotype is a singleton in its sample. V and J are TRBV20-1 and TRBJ2-7, with 7 nucleotides matching TRBD1. CDR3 length: 13 residues. The V segment lost 6 bases and the J segment 2 bases; nucleotides outside the gene matches: 7. Germline lookup yields CDR1 DFQATT and CDR2 SNEGSKA (reference sequence). The DNA for the CDR3 is TGCAGTGCGGAACAGGGGACGGCCTACGAGCAGTACTTC. Protein: CSAEQGTAYEQYF.

This clonotype was detected ten times or more. V and J are TRBV9 and TRBJ1-5; TRBD1 is a possible D gene (6 bases). V was cut by 2 bases and J by 7 bases, with 10 bases left in between. Germline CDR1 is SGDLS and CDR2 is YYNGEE. The CDR3 extends over 13 amino acids. CDR3 DNA: TGTGCCAGCAGCGTCGGACAGTCCCAGCCCCAGCATTTT. This sequence encodes CASSVGQSQPQHF. The variable domain in full, completed from reference TRBV9 and TRBJ1-5, reads DSGVTQTPKHLITATGQRVTLRCSPRSGDLSVYWYQQSLDQGLQFLIQYYNGEERAKGNILERFSAQQFPDLHSELNLSSLELGDSALYFCASSVGQSQPQHFGDGTRLSIL.

This clonotype was counted many times. The chain has TRBV18 and TRBJ1-6, with 8 bases aligning to TRBD1. This CDR3 has 14 residues. V was clipped by 3 bases and J by 9 bases; unmatched bases: 4. Per germline, CDR1 KGHSH and CDR2 LQKENI. The CDR3 here is CASSPTGGTSPLHF. CDR3 coding DNA: TGTGCCAGCTCACCCACAGGGGGTACTTCACCCCTCCACTTT. Using reference TRBV18 and TRBJ1-6 for the parts outside the CDR3, the full variable domain is NAGVMQNPRHLVRRRGQEARLRCSPMKGHSHVYWYRQLPEEGLKFMVYLQKENIIDESGMPKERFSAEFPKEGPSILRIQQVVRGDSAAYFCASSPTGGTSPLHFGNGTRLTVT.

This clonotype was detected many times. The chain is built from TRBV29-1 and TRBJ1-1; D is possibly TRBD1 (5 bases). The CDR3 is 12 amino acids. The V end was cut by 4 bases, the J end by 1 base, with 7 bases between. Per germline, CDR1 SQVTM and CDR2 ANQGSEA. CDR3 protein: CSVGQRNTEAFF. The CDR3, as DNA: TGCAGCGTTGGACAGAGGAACACTGAAGCTTTCTTT.

The rearrangement joins TRBV6-1 to TRBJ2-3, with 14 bases lining up with TRBD2. Germline V CDR1 and CDR2: MNHNS, SASEGT. The CDR3 covers 15 residues. Trimming took 8 bases from V and 4 from J; bases not matched to a gene: 5. The CDR3 DNA reads as TGTGCCAGCTACAGACTAGCGGGAGGGCCAGATACGCAGTATTTT. Residues: CASYRLAGGPDTQYF.

CDR3 DNA: TGTGCCAGCAGAGCAGGGAATTCACCCCTCCACTTT. Its protein is CASRAGNSPLHF. The gene calls are TRBV6-5 and TRBJ1-6; maybe TRBD1 (5 bases). The V end lost 6 bases, the J end lost 7 bases, and 7 bases lay between the germline ends. This CDR3 region has 12 residues. CDR1 and CDR2 from the germline V gene are MNHEY and SVGAGI.

This rearrangement joins TRBV11-3 to TRBJ2-2; 9 nucleotides agree with TRBD2. CDR1 SGHNT and CDR2 YENEEA come from the germline V gene. The CDR3 spans 16 residues. The V segment lost 5 bases and the J segment 4 bases; nucleotides outside the gene matches: 8. The CDR3 DNA follows: TGTGCCAGCAGCCTTAGAGGTAGCGGGAGCACCGGGGAGCTGTTTTTT. Protein product: CASSLRGSGSTGELFF.